Shown below are 14 T cell receptor beta chains from a single sample sequenced in a study of shared clonotypes between healthy human individuals. Sequenced by immunoSEQ multiplex PCR; TCRdb stores in-frame clones only, minus some. This table has some 500,000 clones, 79% appearing once. The sequencing input was PBMCs. The receptors derive from a woman aged 40 to 50 in good health. Some clones in this sample may be carry-over from other donors' samples.

The chain combines TRBV7-2 with TRBJ2-1, with 10 bases aligning to TRBD2. Per germline, CDR1 SGHTA and CDR2 FQGNSA. There are 16 residues in the CDR3. V shed 5 bases, J shed 8 bases, and the junction held 12 bases outside the gene matches. CDR3: CASSTNVAGGRDEQFF. The CDR3 DNA is TGTGCCAGCAGCACCAACGTAGCGGGAGGACGTGATGAGCAGTTCTTC.

This clone occurred a few times. At the DNA level, this CDR3 is encoded by other sequences in the same sample as well. This chain joins TRBV6-1 and TRBJ1-5; 8 bases align to TRBD1. Losses at the gene ends were 4 bases for V and 0 bases for J; bases not matched to a gene: 2. CDR3 size: 15 residues. Germline CDR1 reads MNHNS; CDR2 reads SASEGT. CDR3 residues: CASSGTGSSNQPQHF. The CDR3 region has the DNA TGTGCCAGCAGTGGGACAGGGAGTAGCAATCAGCCCCAGCATTTT.

This clone turned up a few times. The V and J genes are TRBV2 and TRBJ1-5; 8 bases are shared with TRBD1. Looked up from germline, CDR1 is SNHLY and CDR2 is FYNNEI. J lost 0 bases, V lost 3 bases, and 7 bases had no gene match. This CDR3 is 17 amino acids long. The CDR3 loop is CASSDPPTGVSNQPQHF. DNA of the CDR3: TGTGCCAGCAGTGATCCCCCGACAGGGGTTAGCAATCAGCCCCAGCATTTT.

The chain links TRBV7-9 to TRBJ2-7; possible D gene TRBD2, 5 bases. The germline V gene has CDR1 SEHNR and CDR2 FQNEAQ (reference sequence). The CDR3 extends over 16 amino acids. The V end lost 4 bases, the J end lost 4 bases, and 20 bases lay between the germline ends. The CDR3 region is CASSSYNSGGRYEQYF. Here the CDR3 DNA reads TGTGCCAGCAGCTCATATAACAGCGGTGGGAGATACGAGCAGTACTTC.

The chain links TRBV6-5 to TRBJ2-1; maybe TRBD2 (5 bases). The germline CDR1 and CDR2 sequences are MNHEY and SVGAGI. The ends were cut back, 0 bases at V and 5 bases at J, with 11 bases in the middle. The CDR3 contains 15 residues. This chain's CDR3 is CASSYSIARDNEQFF. The CDR3 region has the DNA TGTGCCAGCAGTTACTCGATAGCGCGAGACAATGAGCAGTTCTTC.

The gene calls are TRBV6-5 and TRBJ2-7; D unresolved. Trimming removed 2 bases at V and 6 bases at J, with 11 bases between. The CDR3 consists of 13 residues. Germline CDR1 MNHEY, CDR2 SVGAGI. The CDR3 loop is CASSYISGREQYF. The CDR3 DNA follows: TGTGCCAGCAGTTACATATCCGGGCGCGAGCAGTACTTC.

V and J are TRBV29-1 and TRBJ1-2, with no clear D. CDR1 and CDR2 (germline): SQVTM, ANQGSEA. V lost 3 bases, J lost 6 bases, and 14 bases lay in between. This CDR3 spans 13 amino acids. CDR3: CSVESDLLDGYTF. CDR3 nucleotide sequence: TGCAGCGTTGAGAGTGACCTTCTGGATGGCTACACCTTC.

The count of this clone is one. The chain couples TRBV6-5 to TRBJ1-5; D is unclear. The CDR3 covers 14 residues. Trimming shortened V by 2 bases and J by 0 bases, and 5 bases separated the two germline ends. Per the germline V gene, CDR1 is MNHEY and CDR2 is SVGAGI. The CDR3 DNA reads as TGTGCCAGCAGTTACCGGGATAGCAATCAGCCCCAGCATTTT. This translates into CASSYRDSNQPQHF.

The V gene is TRBV10-3, the J gene TRBJ2-5; 8 nucleotides agree with TRBD2. This CDR3 region has 15 residues. V shed 0 bases, J shed 1 base, and the junction held 1 base outside the gene matches. Germline values: CDR1 ENHRY, CDR2 SYGVKD. This CDR3 reads CAISESGLVQETQYF. CDR3 sequence (DNA): TGTGCCATCAGTGAGTCGGGACTAGTCCAAGAGACCCAGTACTTC.

The chain links TRBV2 to TRBJ2-1; the D gene is possibly TRBD2 (5 bases). V gave up 3 bases and J gave up 2 bases, with 11 bases separating them. CDR3 length equals 15 residues. The germline gives CDR1 SNHLY, CDR2 FYNNEI. As DNA, the CDR3 is TGTGCCAGCAGTGAGAAGGGAGAGGCCTACAATGAGCAGTTCTTC. It translates to CASSEKGEAYNEQFF.

The CDR3 sequence is CASSPRDRRTDTQYF. The CDR3 nucleotides read TGTGCCAGCAGTCCCCGGGACAGGCGCACAGATACGCAGTATTTT. V and J are TRBV27 and TRBJ2-3; TRBD1 agrees at 8 bases. The CDR3 length is 15 residues. Germline CDR1 reads MNHEY; CDR2 reads SMNVEV (reference sequence). V was clipped by 5 bases and J by 1 base; unmatched bases: 5.

On this clone: This sample also contains other DNA sequences that code for the same CDR3. V gene TRBV9 combines with J gene TRBJ2-1, with 8 bases that match TRBD2. The CDR3 consists of 15 residues. Losses at the gene ends were 0 bases for V and 3 bases for J; bases not matched to a gene: 2. Germline assignment: CDR1 SGDLS and CDR2 YYNGEE. DNA of the CDR3: TGTGCCAGCAGCGTAGTCACTAGCGGCTACAATGAGCAGTTCTTC. Protein product: CASSVVTSGYNEQFF.

The rearrangement links TRBV10-3 to TRBJ2-5; 10 nucleotides align to TRBD2. CDR1 is ENHRY, CDR2 SYGVKD, per germline. The ends lost 4 bases at V and 0 bases at J; junction bases unmatched: 8. The CDR3 has 17 amino acids. The CDR3 nucleotides read TGTGCCATCAGTGCTAGCGGGAGTGGGGGGAACCAAGAGACCCAGTACTTC. It encodes CAISASGSGGNQETQYF.

This chain uses TRBV10-3 with TRBJ2-1; unclear D gene. Trimming took off 0 bases at V and 2 bases at J, with 2 bases between the two ends. CDR3 length equals 13 residues. Looked up from germline, CDR1 is ENHRY and CDR2 is SYGVKD. DNA for the CDR3: TGTGCCATCAGTGAGTCGACCTACAATGAGCAGTTCTTC. Encoded protein: CAISESTYNEQFF.